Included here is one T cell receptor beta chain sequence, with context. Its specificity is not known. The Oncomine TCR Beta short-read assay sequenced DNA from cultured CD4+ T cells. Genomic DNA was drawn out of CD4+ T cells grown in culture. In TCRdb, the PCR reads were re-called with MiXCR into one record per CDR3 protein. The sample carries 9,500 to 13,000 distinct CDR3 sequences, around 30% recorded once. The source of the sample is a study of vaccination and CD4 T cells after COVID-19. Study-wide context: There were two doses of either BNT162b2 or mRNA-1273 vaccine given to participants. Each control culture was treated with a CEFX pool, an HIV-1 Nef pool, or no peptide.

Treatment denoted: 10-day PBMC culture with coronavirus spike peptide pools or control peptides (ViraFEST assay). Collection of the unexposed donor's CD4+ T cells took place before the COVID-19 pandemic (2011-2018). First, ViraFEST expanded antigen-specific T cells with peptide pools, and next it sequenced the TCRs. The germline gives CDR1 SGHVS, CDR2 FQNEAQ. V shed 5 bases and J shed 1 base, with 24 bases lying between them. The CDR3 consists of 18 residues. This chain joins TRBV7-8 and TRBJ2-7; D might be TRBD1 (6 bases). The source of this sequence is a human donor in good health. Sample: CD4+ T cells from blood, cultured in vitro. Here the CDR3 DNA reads TGTGCCAGCAGCCAGACAGGATGGAGAGACGATGGTTCCTACGAGCAGTACTTC. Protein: CASSQTGWRDDGSYEQYF.